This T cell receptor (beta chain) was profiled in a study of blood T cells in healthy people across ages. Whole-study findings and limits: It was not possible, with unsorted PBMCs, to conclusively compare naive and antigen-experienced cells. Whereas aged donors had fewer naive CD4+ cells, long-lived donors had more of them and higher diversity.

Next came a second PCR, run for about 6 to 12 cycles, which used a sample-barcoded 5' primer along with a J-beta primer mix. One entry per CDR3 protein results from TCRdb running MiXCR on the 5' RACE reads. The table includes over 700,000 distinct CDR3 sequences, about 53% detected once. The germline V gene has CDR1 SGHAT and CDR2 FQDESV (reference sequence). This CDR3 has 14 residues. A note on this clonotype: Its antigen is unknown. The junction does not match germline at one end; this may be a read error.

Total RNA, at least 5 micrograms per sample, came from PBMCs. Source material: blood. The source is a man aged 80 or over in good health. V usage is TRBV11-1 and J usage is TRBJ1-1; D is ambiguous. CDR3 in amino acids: CVSSLGPGGTEAFF. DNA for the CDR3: TGTGTCAGCAGCTTAGGGCCAGGAGGGACTGAAGCTTTCTTT.